This T cell receptor (beta chain) was sequenced in a study of cytomegalovirus exposure and HLA in healthy donors. Overall study results and limits: Later analysis found that TCR beta chains associated with HLA were more clonally expanded than other, equally common chains.

Note on this clone: Its antigen is undetermined.

PCR primers comprised 60 Vbeta and 13 Jbeta primers. Sequenced by immunoSEQ multiplex PCR; TCRdb stores in-frame clones only, minus some. Its clone listing holds about 140,000 clones. J lost 1 base, V lost 3 bases, and 6 bases had no gene match. The CDR3 loop spans 14 amino acids. Per the germline V gene, CDR1 is SQVTM and CDR2 is ANQGSEA. Donors showed nominal health when sampled, although they likely had unrecorded immune exposures. Sequenced: PBMCs. The chain couples TRBV29-1 to TRBJ2-7; TRBD1 aligns across 7 bases. The sequence was collected from a male donor in good health and CMV-seronegative. The CDR3 sequence is CSVESRDSSYEQYF. The CDR3 DNA follows: TGCAGCGTTGAGAGCCGGGACAGTTCCTACGAGCAGTACTTC.